The 25 T cell receptor beta chains given below trace back to one sample, sequenced in a study of PD-L1 blockade in urothelial cancer. Indicated time point: pretreatment peripheral blood. Assay: immunoSEQ multiplex PCR; the TCRdb copy retains only in-frame clones and omits some. This table has tens of thousands of clones, about four fifths appearing once. The sample here was PBMCs, taken around atezolizumab (anti-PD-L1) treatment. These receptors came from a woman aged 70-85 years with urothelial cancer.

This clone was picked up one time. The genes are TRBV11-2 and TRBJ2-5; tentatively, D is TRBD1 (6 bases). This CDR3 is built from 15 residues. Trimming took off 5 bases at V and 2 bases at J, with 15 bases between the two ends. Germline values: CDR1 SGHAT, CDR2 FQNNGV. The CDR3 sequence: CASSPLQGPQETQYF. In nucleotides, the CDR3 is TGTGCCAGCAGCCCCCTACAGGGTCCACAAGAGACCCAGTACTTC.

The chain recombines TRBV5-4 with TRBJ1-2, with D maybe TRBD1 (5 bases). V lost 7 bases and J 2 bases, leaving 12 bases between the germline ends. In germline, CDR1 is SGHNT, CDR2 YYREEE (reference sequence). The CDR3 is 13 residues long. CDR3 in DNA: TGTGCCAGCGGCCGACAGCCCAACTATGGCTACACCTTC. Translating gives CASGRQPNYGYTF. Variable domain in full (rest from reference TRBV5-4 and TRBJ1-2): ETGVTQSPTHLIKTRGQQVTLRCSSQSGHNTVSWYQQALGQGPQFIFQYYREEENGRGNFPPRFSGLQFPNYSSELNVNALELDDSALYLCASGRQPNYGYTFGSGTRLTVV.

J is TRBJ2-3 and V is TRBV28, with 7 bases matching TRBD2. The CDR3 extends over 17 amino acids. Per germline, CDR1 MDHEN and CDR2 SYDVKM. Losses at the gene ends were 2 bases for V and 2 bases for J; bases not matched to a gene: 10. The CDR3 DNA is TGTGCCAGCAGTTTAGGGGCGGGAGTCTCAGTCACAGATACGCAGTATTTT. It yields the protein CASSLGAGVSVTDTQYF.

V gene TRBV28 combines with J gene TRBJ2-7; tentatively, D is TRBD2 (6 bases). There are 13 residues in the CDR3. Germline CDR1 is MDHEN and CDR2 is SYDVKM. The V end was cut by 10 bases, the J end by 4 bases, with 17 bases between. The CDR3 DNA is TGTGCCATCTGGTCCCGGGACTTTTACGAGCAGTACTTC. Its translation: CAIWSRDFYEQYF.

The CDR3 bases are TGTGCCAGCAGCCCGGGACTTTATAATTCACCCCTCCACTTT. Its protein is CASSPGLYNSPLHF. This rearrangement joins TRBV7-8 to TRBJ1-6, with D possibly TRBD1 on 5 matching bases. Germline CDR1 SGHVS, CDR2 FQNEAQ. Trimming removed 5 bases from V and 4 bases from J, with 9 bases in between. This CDR3 has 14 residues.

This clone was observed a few times. V usage is TRBV6-6 and J usage is TRBJ2-4; TRBD2 matches 8 bases. Germline V gives CDR1 MNHNY, CDR2 SVGAGI (reference sequence). V gave up 6 bases and J gave up 6 bases; unmatched junction bases: 13. This CDR3 is 16 amino acids long. CDR3 DNA sequence: TGTGCCAGCAGCCCCGGGGGGGATGGCCCCTCAAACATTCAGTACTTC. Protein product: CASSPGGDGPSNIQYF.

The gene calls are TRBV29-1 and TRBJ2-2, with 7 bases identical to TRBD2. Unmatched junction bases numbered 21, after V lost 4 bases and J lost 7 bases. The CDR3 length is 18 residues. Germline V gives CDR1 SQVTM, CDR2 ANQGSEA. CDR3 sequence reads: CSVADPYLAGGSDGELFF. CDR3 DNA sequence: TGCAGCGTTGCCGATCCCTACCTAGCCGGCGGGAGTGACGGGGAGCTGTTTTTT.

V usage is TRBV27 and J usage is TRBJ1-4, with 11 bases lining up with TRBD1. Germline lookup yields CDR1 MNHEY and CDR2 SMNVEV (reference sequence). The CDR3 loop spans 20 amino acids. J gave up 3 bases and V 3 bases, and 15 bases lay outside the gene matches. The CDR3 DNA reads as TGTGCCAGCAGTTTGTCCATAAGTCCCGGGACAGGGGGAGCTAATGAAAAACTGTTTTTT. It translates to CASSLSISPGTGGANEKLFF.

The rearrangement links TRBV18 to TRBJ1-4; the match to TRBD1 covers 7 bases. Looked up from germline, CDR1 is KGHSH and CDR2 is LQKENI. The CDR3 extends over 17 amino acids. Germline trimming cut 0 bases from V and 3 bases from J; bases unmatched to any gene: 7. The CDR3 sequence: CASSPPSRDRPNEKLFF. The CDR3 nucleotides read TGTGCCAGCTCACCACCATCCCGGGACAGACCTAATGAAAAACTGTTTTTT.

V and J are TRBV7-2 and TRBJ2-5; TRBD1 might be the D (6 bases). The CDR3 is 14 amino acids. V was shortened by 2 bases and J by 2 bases, with 9 bases between the two germline ends. The germline V gene encodes CDR1 SGHTA and CDR2 FQGNSA. In DNA form, the CDR3 reads TGTGCCAGCAGCTTACAGGGGCGGCAAGAGACCCAGTACTTC. Translating gives CASSLQGRQETQYF.

The chain combines TRBV5-6 with TRBJ2-1; tentatively, D is TRBD2 (7 bases). The germline V gene encodes CDR1 SGHDT and CDR2 YYEEEE. CDR3 length: 16 residues. The V end lost 7 bases, the J end lost 6 bases, and 23 bases lay between the germline ends. CDR3 sequence reads: CASGGSRGRTLNEQFF. In nucleotides, the CDR3 is TGTGCCAGCGGGGGCTCGCGGGGGCGAACGCTCAATGAGCAGTTCTTC.

V gene TRBV7-3 combines with J gene TRBJ2-1; 7 bases line up with TRBD2. Germline V gives CDR1 SGHTA, CDR2 FQGTGA. CDR3 size: 15 residues. V lost 6 bases to trimming and J lost 0 bases; unmatched junction nucleotides: 5. Here the CDR3 DNA reads TGTGCCAGCAGTCTAGCGGCGAGCTCCTACAATGAGCAGTTCTTC. It yields the protein CASSLAASSYNEQFF. The variable domain in full, with the rest retrieved from reference TRBV7-3 and TRBJ2-1, is GAGVSQTPSNKVTEKGKYVELRCDPISGHTALYWYRQSLGQGPEFLIYFQGTGAADDSGLPNDRFFAVRPEGSVSTLKIQRTERGDSAVYLCASSLAASSYNEQFFGPGTRLTVL.

The chain has TRBV28 and TRBJ2-1, with TRBD1 matching over 8 bases. The CDR3 consists of 15 residues. V trimming: 6 bases; J trimming: 8 bases; junction bases outside the gene matches: 12. Per germline, CDR1 MDHEN and CDR2 SYDVKM. CDR3 region: CASSPTGGLIHEQFF. DNA for the CDR3: TGTGCCAGCAGCCCTACAGGGGGTCTTATTCATGAGCAGTTCTTC.

The chain is built from TRBV5-1 and TRBJ2-3; 11 bases are a match to TRBD2. J lost 8 bases, V lost 4 bases, and 12 bases had no gene match. CDR3 length: 16 residues. Per germline, CDR1 SGHRS and CDR2 YFSETQ. The CDR3 sequence is CASSPILAGVRVTQYF. The CDR3 bases are TGCGCCAGCAGCCCTATACTAGCGGGAGTTCGGGTTACGCAGTATTTT.

CDR3 residues: CASSAGNSYEQYF. The CDR3 region has the DNA TGTGCCAGCAGCGCAGGAAACTCCTACGAGCAGTACTTC. This chain links TRBV5-4 with TRBJ2-7; D is unresolved. This CDR3 contains 13 residues. Germline CDR1 SGHNT, CDR2 YYREEE (reference sequence). Trimming shortened V by 4 bases and J by 0 bases, and 8 bases separated the two germline ends.

The V and J genes are TRBV5-1 and TRBJ2-3; TRBD1 matches at 7 bases. The CDR3 covers 16 residues. Trimming removed 4 bases from V and 3 bases from J; junction bases left unmatched: 11. Per germline, CDR1 SGHRS and CDR2 YFSETQ. The CDR3 loop reads CASSPRQGRVTDTQYF. The CDR3, as DNA: TGCGCCAGCAGCCCGAGACAGGGCAGAGTGACAGATACGCAGTATTTT.

This clone was seen a few times. V gene TRBV27 combines with J gene TRBJ2-1; 12 bases line up with TRBD2. Losses at the gene ends were 5 bases for V and 9 bases for J; bases not matched to a gene: 14. The CDR3 covers 17 residues. Germline-derived CDR1 and CDR2 are MNHEY and SMNVEV (reference sequence). This chain's CDR3 is CASSPLHLAGGHPEQFF. The DNA for the CDR3 is TGTGCCAGCAGTCCCCTGCATCTAGCGGGAGGGCACCCTGAGCAGTTCTTC.

V is TRBV14 and J is TRBJ1-2; maybe TRBD1 (6 bases). The CDR3 has 14 residues. Between the trimmed V and J ends, which lost 5 bases and 9 bases, there was a span of 19 bases. The germline V gene has CDR1 SGHDN and CDR2 FVKESK. The CDR3 nucleotides are TGTGCCAGCAGCTCGCCAGGGACACCTTTGAGCTACACCTTC. Its translation: CASSSPGTPLSYTF. The full variable domain, in which reference TRBV14 and TRBJ1-2 provide the parts outside the CDR3, is EAGVTQFPSHSVIEKGQTVTLRCDPISGHDNLYWYRRVMGKEIKFLLHFVKESKQDESGMPNNRFLAERTGGTYSTLKVQPAELEDSGVYFCASSSPGTPLSYTFGSGTRLTVV.

The chain joins TRBV30 to TRBJ1-4; tentative D call: TRBD1 (5 bases). Germline values: CDR1 GTSNPN, CDR2 SVGIG (reference sequence). The CDR3 consists of 15 residues. The ends were cut back, 5 bases at V and 5 bases at J, with 18 bases in the middle. The DNA of the CDR3 is TGTGCCTGGTGTCCCCCAGGGTGGGAAAATGAAAAACTGTTTTTT. It codes for CAWCPPGWENEKLFF.

The CDR3 protein is CASSLREKDTGELFF. The CDR3, as DNA: TGTGCCAGCTCACTGCGGGAGAAGGACACCGGGGAGCTGTTTTTT. This rearrangement joins TRBV18 to TRBJ2-2, with 7 bases lining up with TRBD2. Losses at the gene ends were 4 bases for V and 3 bases for J; bases not matched to a gene: 5. Germline V gene sequence: CDR1 KGHSH, CDR2 LQKENI. This CDR3 has 15 amino acids.

This chain uses TRBV5-1 with TRBJ2-3; no definite D call. The CDR3 is 16 residues long. Germline CDR1 is SGHRS and CDR2 is YFSETQ. V shed 0 bases and J shed 2 bases, with 13 bases lying between them. CDR3 residues: CASSLAVQINTDTQYF. The CDR3 DNA reads as TGCGCCAGCAGCTTGGCGGTACAGATTAACACAGATACGCAGTATTTT.

The chain joins TRBV19 to TRBJ2-3; 7 bases align to TRBD1. Germline CDR1 is LNHDA and CDR2 is SQIVND (reference sequence). The junction had 7 bases not matched to a gene; V was cut back by 6 bases and J by 1 base. This CDR3 spans 15 amino acids. CDR3 sequence: CASRTRGGGTDTQYF. As DNA, the CDR3 is TGTGCCAGTAGGACGCGAGGGGGCGGCACAGATACGCAGTATTTT.

The chain links TRBV29-1 to TRBJ1-5; D gene unclear. The germline V and J ends were trimmed by 5 bases and 5 bases, with 10 bases remaining between them. The CDR3 is 12 amino acids. The germline gives CDR1 SQVTM, CDR2 ANQGSEA. The CDR3, as DNA: TGCAGCGTTCGGGATACCGATCAGCCCCAGCATTTT. This encodes CSVRDTDQPQHF.

The gene calls are TRBV2 and TRBJ1-1; 7 bases are a match to TRBD1. The CDR3 loop spans 13 amino acids. The V gene end was trimmed by 6 bases and the J gene end by 6 bases; junction bases not matched to a gene: 7. The germline gives CDR1 SNHLY, CDR2 FYNNEI. CDR3 sequence: CASRTGPEAEAFF. CDR3 in DNA: TGTGCCAGCAGGACAGGGCCGGAGGCTGAAGCTTTCTTT.

This chain joins TRBV5-5 and TRBJ1-2; no firm D call. This CDR3 has 15 residues. Trimming pared 3 bases from V and 4 bases from J, leaving 16 bases between. CDR1 is SGHKS and CDR2 is YYEKEE in the germline V gene (reference sequence). CDR3: CASSSSGSRSYGYTF. CDR3 DNA sequence: TGTGCCAGCAGCTCCTCAGGATCACGAAGCTATGGCTACACCTTC.